This section outlines one T cell receptor (beta chain) sequence together with its context. What it binds is not known. The CDR3 extends over 13 amino acids. V was shortened by 0 bases and J by 5 bases, with 6 bases between the two germline ends. The germline gives CDR1 SGHDT, CDR2 YYEEEE. This sample was taken from a study of long-term antiretroviral therapy in people with HIV. Notes on the study in general: Transplant-donor-level diversity was not reached after ART, though diversity increased. Clones that had undergone expansion before ART prevailed in the repertoire throughout all time points.

At survey level, the immunoSEQ assay was run in its v3.0 version. Produced via immunoSEQ multiplex PCR; TCRdb's table is partial and in-frame only. This sample yields over 15,000 clones, of which 76% are seen a single time; roughly 15% belongs to the top ten. The specimen was unsorted PBMCs, collected 2.5 years before starting antiretroviral therapy. V gene TRBV5-6 combines with J gene TRBJ1-5, with unresolved D. The sequence was obtained from a woman aged 50 to 60 with HIV. CDR3 nucleotides: TGTGCCAGCAGCTTGGCCCCATATCAGCCCCAGCATTTT. It yields the protein CASSLAPYQPQHF.